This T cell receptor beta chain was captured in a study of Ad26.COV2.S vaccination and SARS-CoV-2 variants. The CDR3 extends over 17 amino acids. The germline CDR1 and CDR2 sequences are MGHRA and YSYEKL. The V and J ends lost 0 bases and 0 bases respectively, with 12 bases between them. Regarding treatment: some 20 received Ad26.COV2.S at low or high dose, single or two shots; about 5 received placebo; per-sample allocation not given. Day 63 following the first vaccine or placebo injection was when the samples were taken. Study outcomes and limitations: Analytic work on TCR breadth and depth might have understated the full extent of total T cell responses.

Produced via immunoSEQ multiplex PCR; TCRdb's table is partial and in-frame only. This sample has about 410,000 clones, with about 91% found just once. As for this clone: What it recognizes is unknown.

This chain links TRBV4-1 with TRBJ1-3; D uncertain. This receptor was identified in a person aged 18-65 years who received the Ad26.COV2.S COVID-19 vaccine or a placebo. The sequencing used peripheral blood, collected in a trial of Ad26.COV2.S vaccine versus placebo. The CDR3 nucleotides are TGCGCCAGCAGCCAAGATCGGGCAGCCGTCTCTGGAAACACCATATATTTT. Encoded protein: CASSQDRAAVSGNTIYF.